This record looks at one T cell receptor beta chain sequence and its context. Germline V lookup: CDR1 MNHEY, CDR2 SVGAGI. V shed 4 bases, J shed 4 bases, and the junction held 4 bases outside the gene matches. This CDR3 contains 15 residues. These data come from a study of PD-L1 blockade in urothelial cancer. At the level of the study: Atezolizumab 1,200 mg was given intravenously every 3 weeks, starting 2014. After treatment start, blood was analyzed at 3 weeks (second dose) and at 6 weeks. A median around 140,000 T cells were found in blood samples.

Sequenced by immunoSEQ multiplex PCR; TCRdb stores in-frame clones only, minus some. The sample lists 120,000 or so clones, 86% occurring once. Described time point: peripheral blood 6 weeks after treatment start. The receptor comes from a man in his fifties with urothelial cancer. The sample was PBMCs, taken around atezolizumab (anti-PD-L1) treatment. The rearrangement joins TRBV6-5 to TRBJ2-5; 12 nucleotides match TRBD2. The CDR3 coding sequence is TGTGCCAGCAGTTTTCTAGCGGGAGGGGCAGAGACCCAGTACTTC. Protein product: CASSFLAGGAETQYF.